The next 23 T cell receptor beta chains were all read from a single sample in a study of cytomegalovirus exposure and HLA in healthy donors (dated by TCRdb to between 2016 and 2019). The library was built by means of the immunoSEQ multiplex PCR assay. A mixture of 60 forward primers for TCR Vbeta segments and 13 reverse primers for TCR Jbeta segments was used in the multiplex PCR. In its TCRdb copy, this immuneACCESS table keeps in-frame sequences only and misses some clones. Where compared with another copy, unresolved V genes explain less than half of these, and the others have no known cause. This sample gives tens of thousands of clones in total; roughly 76% of them show up just once. Together, the top ten hold about 8.2% of the sample. Material: PBMCs. Receptors were obtained from a man aged 60 to 75 in good health and CMV-seropositive.

The CDR3 here is CASSPGQGSNYGYTF. The CDR3 DNA sequence: TGTGCCAGCTCCCCAGGGCAGGGATCCAACTATGGCTACACCTTC. This rearrangement joins TRBV18 to TRBJ1-2; D may be TRBD1 (5 bases). V lost 6 bases and J lost 2, with 16 bases in between. Germline CDR1 is KGHSH and CDR2 is LQKENI. CDR3 length equals 15 residues.

Written as DNA, the CDR3 is TGTGCCAGCAGCTTCGACACGGGGGCCGGGGAGCTGTTTTTT. Protein: CASSFDTGAGELFF. The V call is TRBV5-6, the J call TRBJ2-2; D might be TRBD2 (6 bases). This CDR3 contains 14 residues. The germline V and J ends were trimmed by 2 bases and 6 bases, with 11 bases remaining between them. Germline CDR1 reads SGHDT; CDR2 reads YYEEEE.

The rearrangement links TRBV11-2 to TRBJ1-2; no clear D gene. The V end lost 1 base, the J end lost 4 bases, and 7 bases lay between the germline ends. Germline V gene sequence: CDR1 SGHAT, CDR2 FQNNGV. This CDR3 has 13 amino acids. DNA for the CDR3: TGTGCCAGCAGCTTAGCCAGAGGCTATGGCTACACCTTC. Its translation: CASSLARGYGYTF. The full variable domain, with the rest looked up from reference TRBV11-2 and TRBJ1-2, is EAGVAQSPRYKIIEKRQSVAFWCNPISGHATLYWYQQILGQGPKLLIQFQNNGVVDDSQLPKDRFSAERLKGVDSTLKIQPAKLEDSAVYLCASSLARGYGYTFGSGTRLTVV.

This clone was observed a handful of times. The rearrangement uses TRBV15 and TRBJ1-5; 10 positions agree with TRBD1. V shed 7 bases and J 0 bases; nucleotides not matched to a gene: 9. Germline V lookup: CDR1 LNHNV, CDR2 YYDKDF (reference sequence). The CDR3 is 17 residues long. The CDR3 region has the DNA TGTGCCACCACCGGGACAGGGGTCCCTTATAGCAATCAGCCCCAGCATTTT. It translates to CATTGTGVPYSNQPQHF. The whole variable domain, filled in from reference TRBV15 and TRBJ1-5, reads DAMVIQNPRYQVTQFGKPVTLSCSQTLNHNVMYWYQQKSSQAPKLLFHYYDKDFNNEADTPDNFQSRRPNTSFCFLDIRSPGLGDTAMYLCATTGTGVPYSNQPQHFGDGTRLSIL.

The CDR3 is CASRKGTSGWNEQYF. CDR3 DNA sequence: TGTGCCAGCAGAAAAGGGACTAGCGGGTGGAACGAGCAGTACTTC. V is TRBV28 and J is TRBJ2-7, with 12 bases aligning to TRBD2. The germline gives CDR1 MDHEN, CDR2 SYDVKM. CDR3 length: 15 amino acids. With V trimmed by 6 bases and J by 5 bases, 8 bases remained unmatched.

The chain combines TRBV6-4 with TRBJ1-1; D gene ambiguous. The CDR3 has 13 residues. Germline V lookup: CDR1 MRHNA, CDR2 SNTAGT. V was pared by 6 bases and J by 3 bases, with 11 bases between. CDR3 in DNA: TGTGCCAGCAGGGTAAAAGCGGACACTGAAGCTTTCTTT. It is translated as CASRVKADTEAFF.

This clone was counted only a few times. The J gene is TRBJ2-2, the V gene TRBV10-3, with TRBD1 identical over 8 bases. CDR1 is ENHRY, CDR2 SYGVKD, per germline. V gave up 2 bases and J gave up 6 bases; unmatched junction bases: 8. The CDR3 has 16 amino acids. CDR3 region: CAISEPRTGKAGELFF. Here the CDR3 DNA reads TGTGCCATCAGTGAGCCCCGGACAGGGAAGGCCGGGGAGCTGTTTTTT.

The J gene is TRBJ1-5, the V gene TRBV21-1. TRBV21-1 corresponds to a pseudogene. This CDR3 region has 14 residues. CDR3 sequence (DNA): TGTGCCAGCACCCCCCTCGAGGACAATCAGCCCCAGCATTTT. Amino acid sequence: CASTPLEDNQPQHF.

The rearrangement links TRBV10-3 to TRBJ2-7; D is possibly TRBD1 (6 bases). The CDR3 consists of 12 residues. Trimming left V 4 bases short and J 2 bases short, with 6 bases between. Germline V CDR1 and CDR2: ENHRY, SYGVKD. The CDR3 spells CAISGTAYEQYF. The CDR3, as DNA: TGTGCCATCAGTGGGACAGCCTACGAGCAGTACTTC.

This rearrangement joins TRBV28 to TRBJ2-7, with D unresolved. V was clipped by 2 bases and J by 2 bases, with 10 bases between them. The CDR3 extends over 14 amino acids. Germline V gene lookup returns CDR1 MDHEN and CDR2 SYDVKM. The CDR3 sequence is CASSLGDTTYEQYF. CDR3 in DNA: TGTGCCAGCAGTTTAGGCGACACAACCTACGAGCAGTACTTC.

This rearrangement joins TRBV2 to TRBJ2-1; TRBD1 matches 12 bases. CDR3 length: 15 amino acids. The trim removed 4 bases at V and 9 bases at J, leaving 7 bases unmatched. Per germline, CDR1 SNHLY and CDR2 FYNNEI. CDR3 in DNA: TGTGCCAGCAGTGGGGGGGGACAGGGGGCTTTTGAGCAGTTCTTC. It is translated as CASSGGGQGAFEQFF.

The chain joins TRBV2 to TRBJ1-2, with TRBD1 matching 10 bases. Germline V gene lookup returns CDR1 SNHLY and CDR2 FYNNEI. After removal of 5 bases from V and 8 bases from J, the junction contained 11 bases not matched to a gene. The CDR3 has 15 residues. CDR3 sequence: CASSNRQGAVEGYTF. The DNA of the CDR3 is TGTGCCAGCAGTAATAGACAGGGGGCTGTAGAAGGCTACACCTTC.

The J gene is TRBJ1-1, the V gene TRBV7-8, with D unclear. V was clipped by 3 bases and J by 1 base, with 6 bases between them. Germline V gene sequence: CDR1 SGHVS, CDR2 FQNEAQ. The length of the CDR3 is 13 residues. CDR3: CASSFTANTEAFF. DNA for the CDR3: TGTGCCAGCAGCTTTACAGCGAACACTGAAGCTTTCTTT.

Regarding this clone: This specimen includes other DNA sequences encoding the same CDR3. This chain joins TRBV6-1 and TRBJ2-3, with 9 bases fitting TRBD2. The CDR3 sequence is 16 residues long. CDR1 and CDR2 from the germline V gene are MNHNS and SASEGT. V lost 2 bases to trimming and J lost 5 bases; unmatched junction nucleotides: 8. The CDR3 is CASSERAGGFGDTQYF. CDR3 in DNA: TGTGCCAGCAGTGAAAGGGCGGGGGGGTTCGGAGATACGCAGTATTTT.

The genes are TRBV7-9 and TRBJ2-2; the D is unclear. Trimming took 2 bases from V and 0 from J, leaving 7 bases between them. CDR1 is SEHNR, CDR2 FQNEAQ, per germline (reference sequence). This CDR3 has 15 residues. This CDR3 reads CASSLMSANTGELFF. As DNA, the CDR3 is TGTGCCAGCAGCTTAATGTCTGCGAACACCGGGGAGCTGTTTTTT.

This clone was observed a single time. The rearrangement joins TRBV5-1 to TRBJ2-3, with TRBD2 identical over 11 bases. Germline V gene lookup returns CDR1 SGHRS and CDR2 YFSETQ. This CDR3 has 16 amino acids. After removal of 4 bases from V and 1 base from J, the junction contained 5 bases not matched to a gene. The CDR3 DNA is TGCGCCAGCAGCCCTCGGACTAGCGGGCGCACAGATACGCAGTATTTT. Its protein product is CASSPRTSGRTDTQYF.

The rearrangement joins TRBV9 to TRBJ1-2; D not certain. The ends were cut back, 0 bases at V and 2 bases at J, with 5 bases in the middle. CDR3 size: 13 residues. Germline V gene data show CDR1 as SGDLS and CDR2 as YYNGEE. CDR3 loop: CASSVARNYGYTF. DNA for the CDR3: TGTGCCAGCAGCGTAGCCAGGAACTATGGCTACACCTTC.

This sequence joins TRBV29-1 and TRBJ1-2, with D possibly TRBD1 on 5 matching bases. CDR3 length: 17 amino acids. The germline CDR1 and CDR2 sequences are SQVTM and ANQGSEA. Trimming cost V 4 bases and J 0 bases, with 21 bases left between them. The CDR3 loop reads CSVVPLGRTRTNYGYTF. DNA for the CDR3: TGCAGCGTTGTGCCCTTGGGGAGGACACGAACTAACTATGGCTACACCTTC.

CDR3 sequence reads: CASSYSKQGSYGYTF. The CDR3 DNA is TGTGCCAGCAGTTACTCGAAACAGGGGAGCTATGGCTACACCTTC. The rearrangement uses TRBV6-5 and TRBJ1-2, with 7 bases that match TRBD1. The CDR3 has 15 residues. V was clipped by 0 bases and J by 4 bases; unmatched bases: 5. CDR1 MNHEY and CDR2 SVGAGI come from the germline V gene.

The V call is TRBV29-1, the J call TRBJ1-4; no definite D call. The CDR3 sequence is 13 residues long. V lost 4 bases and J lost 8, with 14 bases in between. Per germline, CDR1 SQVTM and CDR2 ANQGSEA. The CDR3 bases are TGCAGCGTTGCCGGTCAGGCGAGAGAAAAACTGTTTTTT. Protein product: CSVAGQAREKLFF.

The CDR3 DNA reads as TGTGCCAGCAGCAAACCCAGGACAGGGCACCCTTCCAGCTATGGCTACACCTTC. Its protein is CASSKPRTGHPSSYGYTF. The chain employs TRBV21-1 and TRBJ1-2; TRBD1 is the table's D call and was not checked against the DNA. TRBV21-1 has pseudogene status. The CDR3 contains 18 residues.

J is TRBJ2-7 and V is TRBV11-2, with D possibly being TRBD2 (6 bases). Between the trimmed V and J ends, which lost 2 bases and 2 bases, there was a span of 16 bases. The germline CDR1 and CDR2 sequences are SGHAT and FQNNGV. This CDR3 is 16 amino acids long. The chain's CDR3 is CASSLTVFTGAYEQYF. CDR3 in DNA: TGTGCCAGCAGCTTAACGGTCTTTACGGGGGCCTACGAGCAGTACTTC.

This clone has just one count. The J gene is TRBJ1-1, the V gene TRBV5-6; a weak D match, TRBD1 (5 bases). The germline gives CDR1 SGHDT, CDR2 YYEEEE. The CDR3 is 15 amino acids. The V end was cut by 5 bases, the J end by 1 base, with 15 bases between. The CDR3 DNA is TGTGCCAGCAGACGAGGGAGGAGGGGGAACACTGAAGCTTTCTTT. It encodes CASRRGRRGNTEAFF.